This TCR beta chain was sequenced in a study of blood T cell repertoires in COVID-19 (TCRdb year 2020). As for the study more broadly: Samples from collaborators originated in the United States, Italy and Spain and spanned both the acute and convalescent phases of COVID-19. The material from the prospective study consisted of cDNA or gDNA derived from T cells, B-cell-depleted T cells, or PBMCs. Subjects who had been exposed to COVID-19, were actively infected with it, or had recovered from it provided the deeply sampled blood TCRbeta repertoires that made up the dataset. The repertoires were released in a freely available public database meant as a resource for research on the immune response to SARS-CoV-2. The samples were drawn from two sources: the first 160 participants of the ongoing ImmuneRACE study, and about 1,300 subjects contributed by 6 global collaborators. Nearly every sample came with metadata listing a de-identified subject ID, COVID-19 status, age in years and sex. Where available, HLA class I and class II types were obtained from metadata supplied by the sample provider rather than from assay-based typing.

The immunoSEQ Assay, a bias-controlled multiplex PCR, was used to amplify TCRbeta CDR3 regions from genomic DNA. Turning to the authors' computational methods: The number of nucleated cells in each sample was estimated by amplification of reference gene primers within the assay. To quantify the absolute abundance of each unique TCRbeta CDR3 rearrangement, sequence reads were collapsed and filtered. For each sample, productive Simpson clonality was calculated as the square root of Simpson's diversity index across productive rearrangements. The table was pulled from immuneACCESS by TCRdb, which kept in-frame rearrangements only. Such tables lose some clones; where checked, under half of the loss comes from unresolved V genes, and the rest has no known cause. The V and J calls and clone size come from that table; D and trimming were worked out from the DNA. The sample contains roughly 150,000 clones, approximately 90% of them found a single time. Together, the top ten hold about 15% of the sample.

As concerns this clone: No antigen is known for it. There are no base qualities to consult, and no much larger clone falls within one base.

Overall results and qualifications from the work: How much clinical and demographic metadata was included differed by source and by participant, and the metadata was provided uncurated.

V is clipped by 0 bases and J by 8 bases, and the sequence between their germline boundaries is 5 bases long. The germline V gene gives CDR1 as SGHVS and CDR2 as FQNEAQ. From the cysteine up to the phenylalanine, the CDR3 has a length of 11 residues. The entry retains the CDR3 DNA only, 33 bases that are in frame from base 1. The collaborating institutions used their own protocols to collect whole blood in K2EDTA tubes. For TCRbeta analysis, collaborator samples were shipped as frozen whole blood, as isolated PBMCs, or as DNA extracted from either sample type. This chain is built from TRBV7-8 and TRBJ2-7, with the D gene call left open. The material sequenced was peripheral blood. The sequence was obtained from a woman in her thirties or forties with acute or convalescent COVID-19. The CDR3 sequence is CASSLAAKQYF. The DNA is as follows: TGTGCCAGCAGCTTAGCGGCCAAGCAGTACTTC.